Listed below are T cell receptor beta chains from one sample, sequenced in a study of blood T cell repertoires in COVID-19. TCRdb's table, derived via immunoSEQ multiplex PCR, lists solely in-frame clones and lacks some. The sample contains around 190,000 clones, approximately 85% of which appear only once. The sequenced material came from PBMCs or T cells enriched from blood (not recorded which). All receptors derive from a man aged 35-49 years with acute COVID-19. The CDR3 runs from the conserved cysteine through the conserved F or W. Each record gives: J gene, clone size, V gene, D gene, CDR3 DNA, CDR3 protein. The D gene is left open where the match is weak. Clone size is stated in some rows and not others, as once, few, many or a class when expanded.

J: TRBJ1-1; size: few; V: TRBV7-8; D: TRBD1; DNA: TGTGCCAGCAGCTTAGGAGGGACAGGGGGCACTGAAGCTTTCTTT; CDR3: CASSLGGTGGTEAFF
J: TRBJ2-7; size: NA; V: TRBV10-3; D: TRBD1; DNA: TGTGCCATCAGTGAGTCACAAGCTGGACAGGCGTACTTC; CDR3: CAISESQAGQAYF
J: TRBJ2-7; size: NA; V: TRBV7-2; D: TRBD2; DNA: TGTGCCAGCAGCTTAGTGGGACTAGCGGGAGAGCCAGGCTACGAGCAGTACTTC; CDR3: CASSLVGLAGEPGYEQYF
J: TRBJ2-1; size: NA; V: TRBV12-5; D: TRBD2; DNA: TGTGCTAGTGGTCCTGTAAGCCCTAGCGGGAGAAGTAATGAGCAGTTCTTC; CDR3: CASGPVSPSGRSNEQFF
J: TRBJ1-3; size: NA; V: TRBV13; D: NA; DNA: TGTGCCAGCAGCGCTCACCGGTCGCGGGACACCATATATTTT; CDR3: CASSAHRSRDTIYF
J: TRBJ2-7; size: NA; V: TRBV2; D: TRBD2; DNA: TGTGCCAGCAGTGGAACTAGCGGGAGAGGGAGCTACGAGCAGTACTTC; CDR3: CASSGTSGRGSYEQYF
J: TRBJ2-1; size: NA; V: TRBV15; D: NA; DNA: TGTGCCACCAGCAGAGACAGCGGCCGCTACAATGAGCAGTTCTTC; CDR3: CATSRDSGRYNEQFF
J: TRBJ1-1; size: NA; V: TRBV3-1/TRBV3-2; D: NA; DNA: TGTGCCAGCAGCCCGAGGATGAACACTGAAGCTTTCTTT; CDR3: CASSPRMNTEAFF
J: TRBJ1-4; size: NA; V: TRBV20-1; D: TRBD1; DNA: TGCAGTGCTTCGGACAGGGAGAAACTGTTTTTT; CDR3: CSASDREKLFF
J: TRBJ2-7; size: NA; V: TRBV5-1; D: NA; DNA: TGCGCCAGCAGCTTTTCCCCCCTCTACGAGCAGTACTTC; CDR3: CASSFSPLYEQYF
J: TRBJ1-4; size: NA; V: TRBV11-1; D: TRBD1; DNA: TGTGCCAGCAGCACGACAGGGGGCCTTGAAAAACTGTTTTTT; CDR3: CASSTTGGLEKLFF
J: TRBJ1-1; size: NA; V: TRBV5-1; D: NA; DNA: TGCGCCAGCAGCTTATTTAGCCTCGGGACTCCCGGGGGAGCTTTCTTT; CDR3: CASSLFSLGTPGGAFF
J: TRBJ2-5; size: NA; V: TRBV2; D: NA; DNA: TGTGCCAGCAGCCCGGACTTGGGAAGGCAAGAGACCCAGTACTTC; CDR3: CASSPDLGRQETQYF
J: TRBJ2-2; size: NA; V: TRBV7-8; D: NA; DNA: TGTGCCAGCAAGTCGGCTAGCTCCGACACCGGGGAGCTGTTTTTT; CDR3: CASKSASSDTGELFF
J: TRBJ1-5; size: few; V: TRBV6-5; D: NA; DNA: TGTGCCACCAGTCGGGGGGGCCGGAATCAGCCCCAGCATTTT; CDR3: CATSRGGRNQPQHF
J: TRBJ2-7; size: NA; V: TRBV7-9; D: TRBD1; DNA: TGTGCCAGCAGCTTAGTTGGGACAGGGTACGAGCAGTACTTC; CDR3: CASSLVGTGYEQYF
J: TRBJ2-5; size: many; V: TRBV2; D: TRBD2; DNA: TGTGCCAGCAGGAGAACTAGCGGGAGCTTCCAAGAGACCCAGTACTTC; CDR3: CASRRTSGSFQETQYF
J: TRBJ1-3; size: NA; V: TRBV6-5; D: NA; DNA: TGTGCCAGCAGCCGTCGGGGGGGGGCTGGAAACACCATATATTTT; CDR3: CASSRRGGAGNTIYF
J: TRBJ2-2; size: NA; V: TRBV19; D: TRBD1; DNA: TGTGCCAGTACCGACTTTGGGACAGGGGGCTTGGGCACCGGGGAGCTGTTTTTT; CDR3: CASTDFGTGGLGTGELFF
J: TRBJ2-7; size: few; V: TRBV5-1; D: TRBD2; DNA: TGCGCCAGCAGCTGGACTAGTGAAGGCTACGAGCAGTACTTC; CDR3: CASSWTSEGYEQYF
J: TRBJ2-7; size: NA; V: TRBV21-1; D: NA; DNA: TGTGCCAGCAGCAAACAGGGGGGAAAGTACGAGCAGTACTTC; CDR3: CASSKQGGKYEQYF
J: TRBJ1-2; size: NA; V: TRBV28; D: TRBD1; DNA: TGTGCCAGCAAACAAGTGGGGACAGGGGGCAGCTATGGCTACACCTTC; CDR3: CASKQVGTGGSYGYTF
J: TRBJ1-4; size: NA; V: TRBV7-9; D: TRBD1; DNA: TGTGCCAGCAGCTTAAGCCGTGGGACAGTGGGTGAAAAACTGTTTTTT; CDR3: CASSLSRGTVGEKLFF
J: TRBJ2-2; size: NA; V: TRBV9; D: TRBD1; DNA: TGTGCCAGCAGCGTAGGGGACAGGGAAAGGACCGGGGAGCTGTTTTTT; CDR3: CASSVGDRERTGELFF
J: TRBJ1-1; size: few; V: TRBV29-1; D: NA; DNA: TGCAGCGTTGGGGGGCGCCGGGGCACTGAAGCTTTCTTT; CDR3: CSVGGRRGTEAFF
J: TRBJ1-2; size: NA; V: TRBV5-1; D: TRBD1; DNA: TGCGCCAGCAGCTCGGACAGGGCGCAGAGCTACACCTTC; CDR3: CASSSDRAQSYTF
J: TRBJ1-3; size: NA; V: TRBV5-4; D: NA; DNA: TGTGCCAGCAGCTTGGGACTCTCTGGAAACACCATATATTTT; CDR3: CASSLGLSGNTIYF
J: TRBJ2-2; size: NA; V: TRBV25-1; D: NA; DNA: TGTGCCAGCAGTGCCCCGACTATTAACGGGGAGCTGTTTTTT; CDR3: CASSAPTINGELFF
J: TRBJ2-3; size: NA; V: TRBV6-5; D: NA; DNA: TGTGCCAGCAACCCCCGAGTTCAAGATACGCAGTATTTT; CDR3: CASNPRVQDTQYF
J: TRBJ2-3; size: NA; V: TRBV6-5; D: NA; DNA: TGTGCCAGCCAGAGGGTCTCAAGCACAGATACGCAGTATTTT; CDR3: CASQRVSSTDTQYF
J: TRBJ1-2; size: NA; V: TRBV2; D: NA; DNA: TGTGCCAGCAGAAACAGTCCGTCTAACTATGGCTACACCTTC; CDR3: CASRNSPSNYGYTF
J: TRBJ1-5; size: once; V: TRBV2; D: NA; DNA: TGTGCCAGCAGTCAACAGGGCCTCAGCAATCAGCCCCAGCATTTT; CDR3: CASSQQGLSNQPQHF
J: TRBJ1-4; size: NA; V: TRBV6-5; D: TRBD1; DNA: TGTGCCAGCAGGAGGACAGGGGAGGAGGAAAAACTGTTTTTT; CDR3: CASRRTGEEEKLFF
J: TRBJ2-1; size: NA; V: TRBV27; D: TRBD2; DNA: TGTGCCAGCAGTTCCCAGACGGGACTAGCGGGTGGAGAGGATGAGCAGTTCTTC; CDR3: CASSSQTGLAGGEDEQFF
J: TRBJ2-7; size: NA; V: TRBV19; D: NA; DNA: TGTGCCAGTAGCTCCCCAGGTTCCGACTACGAGCAGTACTTC; CDR3: CASSSPGSDYEQYF
J: TRBJ2-5; size: NA; V: TRBV14; D: NA; DNA: TGTGCCAGCAGCCACCCGAGCAACAGGGAACAAGAGACCCAGTACTTC; CDR3: CASSHPSNREQETQYF
J: TRBJ1-2; size: NA; V: TRBV2; D: NA; DNA: TGTGCCAGCAGAGAAGGGCCAGCCGCTACAGACACCTTC; CDR3: CASREGPAATDTF
J: TRBJ2-5; size: NA; V: TRBV7-6; D: TRBD2; DNA: TGTGCCAGCAGCTTTGAACTAGCGGGAGGGCCGTTGGGGGAGACCCAGTACTTC; CDR3: CASSFELAGGPLGETQYF